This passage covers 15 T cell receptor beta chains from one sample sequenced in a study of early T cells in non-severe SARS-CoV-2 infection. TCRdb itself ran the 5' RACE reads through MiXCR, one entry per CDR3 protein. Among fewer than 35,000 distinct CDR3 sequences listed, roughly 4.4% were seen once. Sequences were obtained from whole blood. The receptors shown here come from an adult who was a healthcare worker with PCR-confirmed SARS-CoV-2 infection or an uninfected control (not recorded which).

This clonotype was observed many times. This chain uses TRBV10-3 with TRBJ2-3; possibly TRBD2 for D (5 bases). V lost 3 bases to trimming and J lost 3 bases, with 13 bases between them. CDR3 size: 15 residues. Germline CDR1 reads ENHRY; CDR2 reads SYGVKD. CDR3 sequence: CAISDVGRLTDTQYF. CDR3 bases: TGTGCCATCAGTGACGTCGGCAGACTAACAGATACGCAGTATTTT.

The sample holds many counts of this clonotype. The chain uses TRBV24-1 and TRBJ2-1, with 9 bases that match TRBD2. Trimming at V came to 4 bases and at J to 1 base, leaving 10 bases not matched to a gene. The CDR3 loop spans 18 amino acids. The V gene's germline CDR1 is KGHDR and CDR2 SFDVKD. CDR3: CATSDLGVAGASYNEQFF. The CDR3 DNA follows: TGTGCCACCAGTGACCTAGGAGTAGCGGGAGCATCCTACAATGAGCAGTTCTTC.

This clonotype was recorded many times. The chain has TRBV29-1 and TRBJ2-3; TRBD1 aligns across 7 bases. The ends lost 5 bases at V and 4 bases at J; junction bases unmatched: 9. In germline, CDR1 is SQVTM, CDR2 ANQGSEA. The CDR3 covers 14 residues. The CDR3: CSVRQGSGSDTQYF. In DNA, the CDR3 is TGCAGCGTTAGACAGGGTTCGGGCTCAGATACGCAGTATTTT.

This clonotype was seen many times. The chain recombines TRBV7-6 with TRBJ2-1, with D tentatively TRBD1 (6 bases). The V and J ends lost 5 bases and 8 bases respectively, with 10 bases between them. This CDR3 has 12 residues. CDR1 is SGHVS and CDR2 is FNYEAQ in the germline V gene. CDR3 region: CASSQRGYEQFF. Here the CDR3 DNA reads TGTGCCAGCAGCCAGAGGGGGTATGAGCAGTTCTTC.

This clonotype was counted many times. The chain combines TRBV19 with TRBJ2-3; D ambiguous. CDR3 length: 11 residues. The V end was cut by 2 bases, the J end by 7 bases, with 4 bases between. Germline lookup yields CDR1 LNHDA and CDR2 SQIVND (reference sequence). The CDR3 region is CASSITHTQYF. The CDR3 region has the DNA TGTGCCAGTAGTATAACACATACGCAGTATTTT.

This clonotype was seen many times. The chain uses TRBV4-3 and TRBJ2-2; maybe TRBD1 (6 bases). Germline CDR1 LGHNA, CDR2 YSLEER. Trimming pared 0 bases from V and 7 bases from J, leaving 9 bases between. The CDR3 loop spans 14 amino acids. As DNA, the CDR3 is TGCGCCAGCAGCCAAGACAGGGGAGACGGGGAGCTGTTTTTT. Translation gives CASSQDRGDGELFF.

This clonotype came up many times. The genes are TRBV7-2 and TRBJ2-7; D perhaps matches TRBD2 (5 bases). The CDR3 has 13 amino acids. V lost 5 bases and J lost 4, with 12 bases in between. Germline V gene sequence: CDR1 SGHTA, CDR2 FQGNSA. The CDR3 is CASSPYRGYEQYF. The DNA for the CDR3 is TGTGCCAGCAGCCCCTACCGGGGATACGAGCAGTACTTC.

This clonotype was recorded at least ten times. The CDR3 loop is CASQLAGTVGTDTQYF. The CDR3 bases are TGTGCCAGTCAACTAGCGGGAACGGTGGGCACAGATACGCAGTATTTT. This chain links TRBV19 with TRBJ2-3; 10 bases line up with TRBD2. Germline CDR1 and CDR2: LNHDA and SQIVND (reference sequence). V shed 8 bases, J shed 1 base, and the junction held 9 bases outside the gene matches. The CDR3 covers 16 residues.

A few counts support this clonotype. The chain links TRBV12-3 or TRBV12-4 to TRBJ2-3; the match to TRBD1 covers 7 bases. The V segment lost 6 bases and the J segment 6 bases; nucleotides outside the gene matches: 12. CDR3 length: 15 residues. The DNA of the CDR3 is TGTGCCAGCAGCGGACAGGCCACTAACGGTGATACGCAGTATTTT. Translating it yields CASSGQATNGDTQYF.

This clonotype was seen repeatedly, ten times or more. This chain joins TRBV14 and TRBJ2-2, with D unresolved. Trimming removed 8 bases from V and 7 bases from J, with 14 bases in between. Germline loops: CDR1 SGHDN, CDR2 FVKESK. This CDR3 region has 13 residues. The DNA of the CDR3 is TGTGCCAGCGGATATCGGAGCCACGGGGAGCTGTTTTTT. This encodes CASGYRSHGELFF.

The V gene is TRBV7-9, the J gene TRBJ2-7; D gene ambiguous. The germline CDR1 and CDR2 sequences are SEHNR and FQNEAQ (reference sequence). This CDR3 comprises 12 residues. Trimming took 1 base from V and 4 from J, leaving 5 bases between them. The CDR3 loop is CASSLENYEQYV. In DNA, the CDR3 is TGTGCCAGCAGCTTAGAAAATTACGAGCAGTACGTC.

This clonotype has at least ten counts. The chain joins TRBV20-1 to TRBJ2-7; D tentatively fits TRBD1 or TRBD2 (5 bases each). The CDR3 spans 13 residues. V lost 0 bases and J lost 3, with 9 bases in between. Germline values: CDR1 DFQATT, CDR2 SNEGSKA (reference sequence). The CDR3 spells CSARDLGDYEQYV. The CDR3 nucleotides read TGCAGTGCTAGAGATCTGGGGGACTACGAGCAGTACGTC.

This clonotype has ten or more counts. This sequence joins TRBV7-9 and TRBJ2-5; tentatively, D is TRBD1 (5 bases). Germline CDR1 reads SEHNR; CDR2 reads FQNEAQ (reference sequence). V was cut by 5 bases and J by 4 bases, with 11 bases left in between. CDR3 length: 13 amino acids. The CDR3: CASSLDIRETQYF. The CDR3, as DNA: TGTGCCAGCAGCCTGGACATCCGAGAGACCCAGTACTTC.

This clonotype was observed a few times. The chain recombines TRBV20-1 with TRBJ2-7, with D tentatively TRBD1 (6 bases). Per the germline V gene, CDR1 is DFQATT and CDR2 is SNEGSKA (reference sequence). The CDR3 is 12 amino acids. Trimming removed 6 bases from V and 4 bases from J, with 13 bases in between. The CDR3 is CSATSGQYEQYV. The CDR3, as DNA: TGCAGTGCAACTTCCGGACAGTACGAGCAGTACGTC.

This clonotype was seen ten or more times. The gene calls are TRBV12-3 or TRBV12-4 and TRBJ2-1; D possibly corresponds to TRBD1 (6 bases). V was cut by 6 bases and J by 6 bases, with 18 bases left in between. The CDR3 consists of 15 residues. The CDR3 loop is CASRLQGDVFNEQFF. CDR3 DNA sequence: TGTGCCAGCAGGTTACAGGGTGACGTTTTCAATGAGCAGTTCTTC.